A selection of T cell receptor beta chains follows, all from one sample in a study of radiotherapy plus CTLA-4 blockade in lung cancer. The method was immunoSEQ multiplex PCR; TCRdb's version includes in-frame clones alone and lacks a portion of them. The data show around 90,000 clones, roughly 80% seen once. The source was peripheral blood, collected from a patient treated with radiotherapy plus ipilimumab. The receptors were gathered from a human donor with non-small cell lung cancer who had stable disease on radiotherapy plus ipilimumab. CDR3s include the opening cysteine and the closing phenylalanine or tryptophan. A D gene is named only where the DNA matches it firmly. Size is omitted from some rows. Given values are once, few, many or a class for expanded clones.

-	TRBV2	TRBJ2-3	TRBD1	CASSVGTGDTQYF	TGTGCCAGCAGCGTCGGGACAGGCGATACGCAGTATTTT
-	TRBV11-1	TRBJ2-5	-	CASSLQETQYF	TGTGCCAGCAGCTTGCAGGAGACCCAGTACTTC
-	TRBV6-1	TRBJ2-1	TRBD1	CASTMDRNEQFF	TGTGCCAGCACAATGGACAGGAATGAGCAGTTCTTC
-	TRBV5-1	TRBJ2-7	-	CASSLDVGVIEQYF	TGCGCCAGCAGCTTGGACGTCGGGGTAATCGAGCAGTACTTC
once	TRBV9	TRBJ1-1	-	CASSVEKGDMNTEAFF	TGTGCCAGCAGCGTTGAAAAGGGGGACATGAACACTGAAGCTTTCTTT
-	TRBV7-2	TRBJ2-2	-	CASSPRNTGELFF	TGTGCCAGCAGCCCTAGAAACACCGGGGAGCTGTTTTTT
-	TRBV11-2	TRBJ2-1	TRBD1	CASSLDRDRGYNEQFF	TGTGCCAGCAGCTTAGACCGGGACAGGGGCTACAATGAGCAGTTCTTC
-	TRBV19	TRBJ2-7	TRBD1	CASSPRTGGEQYF	TGTGCCAGTAGTCCACGGACAGGGGGCGAGCAGTACTTC
-	TRBV5-1	TRBJ2-2	-	CASSSGNWNTGELFF	TGCGCCAGCAGCTCGGGGAATTGGAACACCGGGGAGCTGTTTTTT
-	TRBV10-3	TRBJ2-7	-	CAISARAGAGVYEQYF	TGTGCCATCAGTGCTCGGGCGGGGGCCGGGGTATACGAGCAGTACTTC
-	TRBV30	TRBJ2-1	TRBD2	CASTGRLAGGKYEQFF	TGTGCCTCCACCGGGAGGCTAGCGGGAGGTAAATATGAGCAGTTCTTC
-	TRBV4-1	TRBJ2-7	-	CASSQVSTGVSSYEQYF	TGCGCCAGCAGCCAAGTTTCTACGGGGGTCAGCTCCTACGAGCAGTACTTC
-	TRBV5-4	TRBJ2-3	TRBD2	CAIMPSGVLRGTDTQYF	TGTGCCATAATGCCCAGCGGGGTCCTGAGAGGCACAGATACGCAGTATTTT
-	TRBV5-1	TRBJ2-5	TRBD2	CASSSPQREEETQYF	TGCGCCAGCAGCTCTCCCCAGCGGGAGGAGGAGACCCAGTACTTC
-	TRBV11-2	TRBJ2-7	-	CASSLDRAPSYEQYF	TGTGCCAGCAGCTTAGACCGGGCCCCTTCCTACGAGCAGTACTTC
-	TRBV7-9	TRBJ2-3	-	CASSLAADTQYF	TGTGCCAGCAGCTTAGCCGCAGATACGCAGTATTTT
-	TRBV7-2	TRBJ2-3	TRBD2	CASSSSSGSTDTQYF	TGTGCCAGCAGCTCGAGTAGCGGGAGCACAGATACGCAGTATTTT
-	TRBV11-2	TRBJ2-3	TRBD2	CASSSGGLASTDTQYF	TGTGCCAGCAGCTCGGGGGGGCTAGCTAGCACAGATACGCAGTATTTT
-	TRBV11-2	TRBJ2-7	-	CASSAGLSYEQYF	TGTGCCAGCAGCGCGGGCCTGTCCTACGAGCAGTACTTC
-	TRBV13	TRBJ2-2	-	CASSPGTYGTGELFF	TGTGCCAGCAGCCCCGGGACGTACGGTACCGGGGAGCTGTTTTTT
-	TRBV27	TRBJ1-2	TRBD1	CASSSTGDYGYTF	TGTGCCAGCAGTTCGACAGGGGACTATGGCTACACCTTC
-	TRBV7-9	TRBJ2-7	TRBD1	CASSRAPGQASYEQYF	TGTGCCAGCAGCCGAGCACCGGGACAGGCTTCCTACGAGCAGTACTTC
-	TRBV11-1	TRBJ2-5	-	CASSLKETQYF	TGTGCCAGCAGCTTAAAAGAGACCCAGTACTTC
few	TRBV6-1	TRBJ1-5	-	CASSRELGQPQHF	TGTGCCAGTAGCAGGGAATTGGGTCAGCCCCAGCATTTT
once	TRBV6-1	TRBJ2-3	TRBD2	CASRNGGGADTQYF	TGTGCCAGCAGAAATGGCGGGGGGGCAGATACGCAGTATTTT
-	TRBV9	TRBJ2-3	-	CASKGSSDTQYF	TGTGCCAGCAAAGGTTCCTCAGATACGCAGTATTTT
few	TRBV21-1	TRBJ2-7	-	CASRCDLYF	TGTGCCAGCAGGTGCGATCTGTACTTC
-	TRBV2	TRBJ2-1	TRBD2	CASSARDYGEQFF	TGTGCCAGCAGTGCGCGGGACTATGGTGAGCAGTTCTTC
-	TRBV6-4	TRBJ1-2	-	CASSDGRIGYTF	TGTGCCAGCAGTGACGGAAGGATCGGCTACACCTTC
-	TRBV7-2	TRBJ2-3	-	CASSLARSRTQYF	TGTGCCAGCAGCTTAGCGCGGAGTAGGACGCAGTATTTT
-	TRBV7-8	TRBJ2-2	-	CASSLPIRGTSHGELFF	TGTGCCAGCAGCTTACCAATTAGGGGGACTTCGCACGGGGAGCTGTTTTTT
-	TRBV2	TRBJ2-1	TRBD2	CAIQGPGTSANEQFF	TGTGCCATCCAGGGGCCAGGGACTAGCGCCAATGAGCAGTTCTTC
-	TRBV18	TRBJ2-3	-	CASSKGSGTDTQYF	TGTGCCAGCTCAAAGGGATCGGGCACAGATACGCAGTATTTT
-	TRBV5-1	TRBJ2-1	TRBD1	CASGQGRIDEQFF	TGCGCCAGCGGACAGGGACGCATCGATGAGCAGTTCTTC
once	TRBV30	TRBJ2-3	-	CAWSVDTWSTDTQYF	TGTGCCTGGAGTGTGGACACATGGAGCACAGATACGCAGTATTTT
-	TRBV7-2	TRBJ2-5	-	CASSFPPSKTQYF	TGTGCCAGCAGCTTCCCCCCGTCGAAGACCCAGTACTTC
few	TRBV19	TRBJ2-3	-	CASSSWGDSVLGTDTQYF	TGTGCCAGTAGTTCCTGGGGGGACAGCGTGTTGGGCACAGATACGCAGTATTTT
-	TRBV7-2	TRBJ2-2	-	CASSANTGELFF	TGTGCCAGCAGCGCCAACACCGGGGAGCTGTTTTTT
-	TRBV7-9	TRBJ1-2	-	CASSSLYGYTF	TGTGCCAGCAGCTCCCTCTATGGCTACACCTTC
-	TRBV28	TRBJ1-6	-	CASSLGLGGANSPLHF	TGTGCCAGCAGTTTAGGGCTCGGGGGGGCTAATTCACCCCTCCACTTT
-	TRBV28	TRBJ1-2	TRBD1	CASRHTRQGPNHGYTF	TGTGCCAGCAGGCATACGAGACAGGGTCCTAATCATGGCTACACCTTC
-	TRBV2	TRBJ1-4	-	CASSEDLPPVEKLFF	TGTGCCAGCAGTGAAGACCTACCCCCCGTGGAAAAACTGTTTTTT
once	TRBV10-3	TRBJ2-3	TRBD2	CAIRGNSGGTQYF	TGTGCCATCAGGGGAAATTCGGGAGGAACGCAGTATTTT
-	TRBV9	TRBJ1-1	-	CASSPRFNTEAFF	TGTGCCAGCAGCCCAAGATTCAACACTGAAGCTTTCTTT
few	TRBV9	TRBJ1-6	TRBD1	CASSVEGTGGNSPLHF	TGTGCCAGCAGCGTAGAGGGAACAGGGGGTAATTCACCCCTCCACTTT
-	TRBV19	TRBJ2-2	-	CASTPLGRANTGELFF	TGTGCCAGTACCCCACTGGGCAGAGCGAACACCGGGGAGCTGTTTTTT
-	TRBV12-2	TRBJ1-2	-	CASRLARDEIF	TGTGCAAGTCGCTTAGCCCGGGACGAAATCTTC
-	TRBV11-2	TRBJ1-5	TRBD1	CASSSTGRGQPQHF	TGTGCCAGCAGCTCGACAGGGCGAGGCCAGCCCCAGCATTTT